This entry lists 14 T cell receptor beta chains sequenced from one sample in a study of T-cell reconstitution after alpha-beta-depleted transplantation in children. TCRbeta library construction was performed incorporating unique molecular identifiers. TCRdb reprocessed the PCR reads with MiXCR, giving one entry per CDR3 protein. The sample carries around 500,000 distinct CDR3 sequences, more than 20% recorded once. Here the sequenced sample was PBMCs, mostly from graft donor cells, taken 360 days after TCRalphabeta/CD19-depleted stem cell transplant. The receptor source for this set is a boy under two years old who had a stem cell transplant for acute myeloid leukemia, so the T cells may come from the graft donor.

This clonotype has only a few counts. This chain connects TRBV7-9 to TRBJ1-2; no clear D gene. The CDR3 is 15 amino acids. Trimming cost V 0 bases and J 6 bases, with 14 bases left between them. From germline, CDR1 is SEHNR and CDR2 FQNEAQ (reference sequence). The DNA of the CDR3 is TGTGCCAGCAGCTTAGCGCTGCAACAAATCGATGGCTACACCTTC. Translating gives CASSLALQQIDGYTF.

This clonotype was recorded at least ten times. Here the CDR3 DNA reads TGTGCCATCAGTTTAACCGGGACTAGCAACGCAGATACGCAGTATTTT. It encodes CAISLTGTSNADTQYF. The chain has TRBV10-3 and TRBJ2-3, with TRBD2 identical over 9 bases. With 5 bases clipped from V and 4 bases from J, the junction kept 10 bases outside the gene matches. Per the germline V gene, CDR1 is ENHRY and CDR2 is SYGVKD. There are 16 residues in the CDR3.

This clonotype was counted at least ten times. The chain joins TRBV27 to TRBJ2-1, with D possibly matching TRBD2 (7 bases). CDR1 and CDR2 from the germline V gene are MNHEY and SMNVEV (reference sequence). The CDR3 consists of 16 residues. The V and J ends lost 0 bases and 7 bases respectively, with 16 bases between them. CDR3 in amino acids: CASSLSNGGPGNEQFF. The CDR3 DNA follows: TGTGCCAGCAGTTTATCGAACGGGGGGCCGGGGAATGAGCAGTTCTTC.

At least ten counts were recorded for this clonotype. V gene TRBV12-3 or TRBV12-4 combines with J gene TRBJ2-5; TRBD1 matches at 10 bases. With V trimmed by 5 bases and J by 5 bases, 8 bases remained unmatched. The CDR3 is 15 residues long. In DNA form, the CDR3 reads TGTGCCAGCAGTCCGTTGACAGGGGGCCGCGAGACCCAGTACTTC. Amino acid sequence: CASSPLTGGRETQYF.

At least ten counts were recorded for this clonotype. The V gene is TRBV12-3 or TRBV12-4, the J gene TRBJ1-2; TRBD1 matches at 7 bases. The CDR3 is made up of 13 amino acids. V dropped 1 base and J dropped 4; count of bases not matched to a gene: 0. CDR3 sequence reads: CASSLGTGYGYTF. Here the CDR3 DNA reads TGTGCCAGCAGTTTAGGGACAGGCTATGGCTACACCTTC.

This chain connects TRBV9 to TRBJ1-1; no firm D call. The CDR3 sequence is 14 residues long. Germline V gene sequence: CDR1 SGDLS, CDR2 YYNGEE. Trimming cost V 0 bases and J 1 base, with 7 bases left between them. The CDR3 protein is CASSVGVENTEAFF. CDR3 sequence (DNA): TGTGCCAGCAGCGTAGGGGTGGAGAACACTGAAGCTTTCTTT.

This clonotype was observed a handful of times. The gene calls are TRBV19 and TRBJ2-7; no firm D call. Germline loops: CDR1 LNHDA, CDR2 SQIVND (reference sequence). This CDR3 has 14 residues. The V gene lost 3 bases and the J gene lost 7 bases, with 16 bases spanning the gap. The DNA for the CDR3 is TGTGCCAGTAGTATTGACTCGATCCTTGGAGAGCAGTACTTC. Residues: CASSIDSILGEQYF.

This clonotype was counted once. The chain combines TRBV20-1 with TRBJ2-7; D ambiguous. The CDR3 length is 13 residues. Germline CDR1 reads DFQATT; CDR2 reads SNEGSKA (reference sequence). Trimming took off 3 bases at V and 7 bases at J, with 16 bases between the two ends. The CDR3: CSARGGSRGEQYF. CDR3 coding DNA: TGCAGTGCTAGGGGTGGTTCCCGTGGGGAGCAGTACTTC.

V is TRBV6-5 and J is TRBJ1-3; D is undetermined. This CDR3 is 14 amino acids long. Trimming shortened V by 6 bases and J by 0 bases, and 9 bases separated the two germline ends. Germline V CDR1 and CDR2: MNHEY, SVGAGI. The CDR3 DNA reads TGTGCCAGCAGGTCCCACAGCTCTGGAAACACCATATATTTT. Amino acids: CASRSHSSGNTIYF.

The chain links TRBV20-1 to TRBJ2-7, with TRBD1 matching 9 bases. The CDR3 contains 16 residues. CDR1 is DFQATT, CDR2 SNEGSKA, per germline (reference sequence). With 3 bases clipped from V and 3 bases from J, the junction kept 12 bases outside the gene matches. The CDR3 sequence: CSARQAPGQGFYEQYF. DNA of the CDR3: TGCAGTGCTAGGCAAGCTCCGGGACAGGGTTTCTACGAGCAGTACTTC.

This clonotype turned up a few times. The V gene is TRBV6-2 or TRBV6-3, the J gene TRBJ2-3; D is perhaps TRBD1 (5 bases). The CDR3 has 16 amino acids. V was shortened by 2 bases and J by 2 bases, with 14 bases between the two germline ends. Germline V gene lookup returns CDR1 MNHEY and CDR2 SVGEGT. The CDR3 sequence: CASSYGGAPTTDTQYF. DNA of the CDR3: TGTGCCAGCAGTTACGGTGGGGCCCCCACCACAGATACGCAGTATTTT.

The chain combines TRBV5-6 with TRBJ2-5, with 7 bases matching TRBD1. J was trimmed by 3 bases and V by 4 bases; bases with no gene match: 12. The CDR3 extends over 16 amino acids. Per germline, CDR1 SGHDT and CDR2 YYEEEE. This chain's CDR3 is CASSPYGTAVKETQYF. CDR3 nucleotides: TGTGCCAGCAGCCCGTATGGGACAGCGGTCAAAGAGACCCAGTACTTC. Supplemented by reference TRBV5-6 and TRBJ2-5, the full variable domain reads DAGVTQSPTHLIKTRGQQVTLRCSPKSGHDTVSWYQQALGQGPQFIFQYYEEEERQRGNFPDRFSGHQFPNYSSELNVNALLLGDSALYLCASSPYGTAVKETQYFGPGTRLLVL.

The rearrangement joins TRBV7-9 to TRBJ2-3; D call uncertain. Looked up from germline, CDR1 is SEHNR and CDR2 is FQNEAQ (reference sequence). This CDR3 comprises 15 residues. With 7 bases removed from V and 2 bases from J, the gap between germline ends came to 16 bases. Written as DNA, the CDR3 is TGTGCCAGCAACAAGCCTTCAACGTACACAGATACGCAGTATTTT. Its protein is CASNKPSTYTDTQYF.

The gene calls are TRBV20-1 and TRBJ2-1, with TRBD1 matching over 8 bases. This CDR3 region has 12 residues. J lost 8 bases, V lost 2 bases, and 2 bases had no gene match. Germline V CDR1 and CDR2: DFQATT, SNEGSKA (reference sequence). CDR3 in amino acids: CSARLTGDEQFF. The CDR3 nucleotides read TGCAGTGCTAGACTGACAGGGGATGAGCAGTTCTTC.